Listed below are T cell receptor beta chains from one sample, sequenced in a study of long-term antiretroviral therapy in people with HIV. Measured with immunoSEQ multiplex PCR; TCRdb has only the in-frame clones, and not every one. The profile shows roughly 24,000 clones, approximately 81% of them singletons. Sequenced here: unsorted PBMCs, sampled 4.8 years after starting antiretroviral therapy. The receptors shown here come from a middle-aged man with HIV. CDR3s include the opening cysteine and the closing phenylalanine or tryptophan. The order of the fields is D gene, J gene, clone size, V gene, CDR3 DNA, CDR3 protein. A D gene is named only where the DNA matches it firmly. Clone size is not always given. Where it is, it says once, few, many or a class for expanded clones.

d_gene: NA; j_gene: TRBJ2-2; abundance: NA; v_gene: TRBV7-8; CDR3nt: TGTGCCAGCAGCTTACAGCGGACCGGGGAGCTGTTTTTT; CDR3aa: CASSLQRTGELFF
d_gene: NA; j_gene: TRBJ2-2; abundance: few; v_gene: TRBV19; CDR3nt: TGTGCCAGTAGTATCGGGCAGGGGATAACCGGGGAGCTGTTTTTT; CDR3aa: CASSIGQGITGELFF
d_gene: NA; j_gene: TRBJ2-7; abundance: NA; v_gene: TRBV28; CDR3nt: TGTGCCAGCAGTTTTCGGCCCTACGAGCAGTACTTC; CDR3aa: CASSFRPYEQYF
d_gene: NA; j_gene: TRBJ2-7; abundance: NA; v_gene: TRBV7-9; CDR3nt: TGTGCCAGCAGCTTGAGGTGGGACACTACCTACGAGCAGTACTTC; CDR3aa: CASSLRWDTTYEQYF
d_gene: NA; j_gene: TRBJ2-1; abundance: few; v_gene: TRBV7-9; CDR3nt: TGTGCCAGCAGCCCCTTGGACGGCCACTACAATGAGCAGTTCTTC; CDR3aa: CASSPLDGHYNEQFF
d_gene: TRBD2; j_gene: TRBJ2-1; abundance: NA; v_gene: TRBV6-9; CDR3nt: TGTGCCAGCAGTTTTCGGGGACTAGCGGGAGGACATGAGCAGTTCTTC; CDR3aa: CASSFRGLAGGHEQFF
d_gene: NA; j_gene: TRBJ1-5; abundance: NA; v_gene: TRBV28; CDR3nt: TGTGCCAGCAGTTTAAAAGGGGTGGGCAATCAGCCCCAGCATTTT; CDR3aa: CASSLKGVGNQPQHF
d_gene: TRBD2; j_gene: TRBJ2-5; abundance: once; v_gene: TRBV7-8; CDR3nt: TGTGCCAGCAGCTTAGACCGGACTAGCGTGTACCAAGAGACCCAGTACTTC; CDR3aa: CASSLDRTSVYQETQYF
d_gene: NA; j_gene: TRBJ1-2; abundance: once; v_gene: TRBV28; CDR3nt: TGTGCCAGCAGTTCCCCAAGGTCAGGGAGATCTAACTATGGCTACACCTTC; CDR3aa: CASSSPRSGRSNYGYTF
d_gene: NA; j_gene: TRBJ1-4; abundance: NA; v_gene: TRBV27; CDR3nt: TGTGCCAGCAGTTTTGACCCACTCAACAGGGCGGGGAGTGAAAAACTGTTTTTT; CDR3aa: CASSFDPLNRAGSEKLFF
d_gene: TRBD1; j_gene: TRBJ1-4; abundance: NA; v_gene: TRBV7-2; CDR3nt: TGTGCCAGCAGCTTAACTCAAGGGACAGGAAATGAAAAACTGTTTTTT; CDR3aa: CASSLTQGTGNEKLFF
d_gene: NA; j_gene: TRBJ1-6; abundance: NA; v_gene: TRBV29-1; CDR3nt: TGCAGCGCGAGGACAGCCTATAATTCACCCCTCCACTTT; CDR3aa: CSARTAYNSPLHF
d_gene: NA; j_gene: TRBJ2-1; abundance: NA; v_gene: TRBV10-3; CDR3nt: TGTGCCATCAGGATGAGAAATGAGCAGTTCTTC; CDR3aa: CAIRMRNEQFF
d_gene: TRBD1; j_gene: TRBJ1-2; abundance: NA; v_gene: TRBV19; CDR3nt: TGTGCCAGTAGTAGCACAGGGGGTAACTATGGCTACACCTTC; CDR3aa: CASSSTGGNYGYTF
d_gene: NA; j_gene: TRBJ2-5; abundance: NA; v_gene: TRBV11-1; CDR3nt: TGTGCCAGCAGCTTAGGCGCGAAAGAGACCCAGTACTTC; CDR3aa: CASSLGAKETQYF
d_gene: TRBD1; j_gene: TRBJ1-2; abundance: NA; v_gene: TRBV6-5; CDR3nt: TGTGCCAGCAGATCCGGGACAGCCTATGGCTACACCTTC; CDR3aa: CASRSGTAYGYTF
d_gene: NA; j_gene: TRBJ1-2; abundance: NA; v_gene: TRBV21-1; CDR3nt: TGTGCCAGCAGCGTGGACAGGGGGGTTGGCTACACCTTC; CDR3aa: CASSVDRGVGYTF
d_gene: NA; j_gene: TRBJ2-7; abundance: NA; v_gene: TRBV5-8; CDR3nt: TGTGCCAGCAGCTTGGCGGGCGAGCAGTACTTC; CDR3aa: CASSLAGEQYF
d_gene: NA; j_gene: TRBJ1-1; abundance: once; v_gene: TRBV15; CDR3nt: TGTGCCACCAGCAGACCCCGGACGGGTGCCCCGAACACTGAAGCTTTCTTT; CDR3aa: CATSRPRTGAPNTEAFF
d_gene: NA; j_gene: TRBJ2-7; abundance: NA; v_gene: TRBV10-1; CDR3nt: TGCGCCAGCAGTGAGTCATTGGGCAGCTACGAGCAGTACTTC; CDR3aa: CASSESLGSYEQYF
d_gene: TRBD2; j_gene: TRBJ2-2; abundance: few; v_gene: TRBV10-1; CDR3nt: TGCGCCAGCAGTGCAGCGGGAACCGGGGAGCTGTTTTTT; CDR3aa: CASSAAGTGELFF
d_gene: TRBD1; j_gene: TRBJ1-2; abundance: NA; v_gene: TRBV5-1; CDR3nt: TGCGCCAGCTCACGGGAGGGGGCCAACTATGGCTACACCTTC; CDR3aa: CASSREGANYGYTF
d_gene: NA; j_gene: TRBJ1-1; abundance: NA; v_gene: TRBV10-3; CDR3nt: TGTGCCACCGGGACATTGAACACTGAAGCTTTCTTT; CDR3aa: CATGTLNTEAFF
d_gene: NA; j_gene: TRBJ1-1; abundance: NA; v_gene: TRBV9; CDR3nt: TGTGCCAGCAGCGTCTGGAGTGGGACTGAAGCTTTCTTT; CDR3aa: CASSVWSGTEAFF